A selection of T cell receptor beta chains follows, all from one sample in a study of tumor-infiltrating lymphocytes in primary liver carcinoma. One entry per CDR3 protein results from TCRdb running MiXCR on the multiplex PCR reads. Here the sample spans 90,000 to 110,000 distinct CDR3 sequences, around 80% being singletons. Sequenced material: liver tumor tissue from sampling region 3. The receptors originated from a man aged 35 to 55 with primary liver carcinoma and hepatitis B virus infection. Each CDR3 is given with its conserved first and last residue. The D gene is left open where the match is weak. A row's size may be missing; if present it is once, few, many or a size class.

TRBJ2-5	TRBV10-3	TRBD2	-	TGTCCCACTGTGCCAGGACTAGCGATGGAGACCCAGTACTTC	CPTVPGLAMETQYF
TRBJ2-2	TRBV29-1	-	once	TGCAGCGGAGAGACAGGGACTGGGGAGCTGTTTTTT	CSGETGTGELFF
TRBJ2-3	TRBV7-3	TRBD2	-	TGTGCCAGCAGCTTAACTAAACTAGCGAGCACAGATACGCAGTATTTT	CASSLTKLASTDTQYF
TRBJ2-1	TRBV12-3/TRBV12-4	-	-	TGTGCCAGCAGTCTCGGCCACGACAATGAGCAGTTCTTC	CASSLGHDNEQFF
TRBJ1-4	TRBV7-9	TRBD1	-	TGTGCCAGCATGCGGACAGGGACGGAAAAACTGGTTTTT	CASMRTGTEKLVF
TRBJ1-2	TRBV6-5	-	few	TGTGCCAGCAGCCCACAGGGAACCGATAACTATGGATACACCTTC	CASSPQGTDNYGYTF
TRBJ1-1	TRBV29-1	-	-	TGCAGCGTAGGTCCACGGTGGGGGATGAGGACTGGTGCTTTCTTT	CSVGPRWGMRTGAFF
TRBJ2-3	TRBV12-5	-	-	TGTGCTAGTGGTTTGGAGCAGGGTCCCACAGATACGCATTATTTT	CASGLEQGPTDTHYF
TRBJ1-5	TRBV5-1	-	-	TGCGCCAGCAGCTTGGTGGGGACTAGTAATCAGCCCCAGCATTTT	CASSLVGTSNQPQHF
TRBJ2-7	TRBV7-3	TRBD2	-	TGTGCCGGCAGTCCCGCTAGCGGGAGGGCCTACGAACAGTATTTC	CAGSPASGRAYEQYF
TRBJ2-3	TRBV29-1	TRBD1	-	TGCAGCGTTAAGTTGCAGGACAGGGGAACAGATACACAGTATTTT	CSVKLQDRGTDTQYF
TRBJ2-1	TRBV12-5	-	-	TGTGCTAGTGGTTCCGACGTAGGTCTAAGGCAGCTCTTC	CASGSDVGLRQLF
TRBJ1-1	TRBV29-1	-	-	TGCAGCGTGAACCCGGGATGGGGAATGAACACTGAAGCTTTCTTT	CSVNPGWGMNTEAFF
TRBJ2-5	TRBV29-1	TRBD1	-	TGCAGCGTTGCTCCCGGGACAGTGGAAGAGACCCAGTACTTC	CSVAPGTVEETQYF
TRBJ2-7	TRBV6-2/TRBV6-3	-	-	TGTCCCAGCAGTTACGAGGTACCCTACGAGCAGAACTTT	CPSSYEVPYEQNF
TRBJ2-7	TRBV4-2	TRBD1	-	TGCGCCAGCAGCCAAGAGAGGCTCGAGACAGGGGGCCGGGAGCAATACTTC	CASSQERLETGGREQYF
TRBJ2-3	TRBV11-1	TRBD1	-	TGTGCCAGCAGATTCGCTGACAGGGGAGCGGATATGCAGTATTTT	CASRFADRGADMQYF
TRBJ2-5	TRBV5-6	TRBD1	-	TGTGCCGGCAGCTCAGGGCGACAGGGTCTGCCCCAGTACTTT	CAGSSGRQGLPQYF
TRBJ2-5	TRBV6-2/TRBV6-3	TRBD2	few	TGTGTCAGCAGTGGACTAGCGAGAGAGGAAGAGACTCAGTACTTC	CVSSGLAREEETQYF
TRBJ2-2	TRBV30	-	few	TGTGTCTGGAGGGGTCAGGAGGACACCGGGGAGCTGTTTTTT	CVWRGQEDTGELFF
TRBJ2-1	TRBV29-1	TRBD1	-	TGCAGCGTTGAGTTCGGGATAGGGGGCTTCTATGAGCAGTTCTTC	CSVEFGIGGFYEQFF
TRBJ1-1	TRBV12-3/TRBV12-4	-	many	TGTGCCAGCAGCTCAGGTTCCCGAGCTTTCTTT	CASSSGSRAFF
TRBJ2-7	TRBV4-2	-	once	TGTACCAGTAGCCAAGATCGGAACGAGCACTACTTC	CTSSQDRNEHYF
TRBJ2-3	TRBV12-3/TRBV12-4	TRBD2	-	TGTACCAGCAGTCCCGGGGCTAGCGGGAGAGGGGATACGCAGTATTTT	CTSSPGASGRGDTQYF
TRBJ2-3	TRBV10-3	-	-	TGTGTCATCAGTGAGGGGGTGGTTCGAGGGAGTACAGATACGCAGTATTTT	CVISEGVVRGSTDTQYF
TRBJ1-2	TRBV28	-	-	TGTGCCAACAGCCAAGCAATTTGGTCCGGCTACACCTTC	CANSQAIWSGYTF
TRBJ2-7	TRBV11-1	-	once	TGTGCCAGCAGCTTGCGCGTCAGGGCGTCCCAGGGGGAGCAGTACTTC	CASSLRVRASQGEQYF
TRBJ2-5	TRBV6-1	TRBD2	-	TGTGCCAGCAGTGCTGGACTAGTCCTGGAGACCCAGTACTTC	CASSAGLVLETQYF
TRBJ2-2	TRBV5-4	TRBD2	-	TGTGCCAGCAGCGATCCGGGACTAGCGGGTTTAGCAAACACCGGGGAGCTGTTTTTT	CASSDPGLAGLANTGELFF
TRBJ2-3	TRBV6-2/TRBV6-3	-	once	TGTGTCAGCAGTTCGGCACTAGCTAATACGCATTATTTT	CVSSSALANTHYF
TRBJ2-2	TRBV5-4	-	-	TGTGCCGGCAGCTTTGATGAGCGCACCGAGGAGCTGTTTTTT	CAGSFDERTEELFF
TRBJ2-3	TRBV29-1	TRBD2	-	TGCAGTGTGGTTCGGACTAGCAGGAGCGATACGCAGTATTTT	CSVVRTSRSDTQYF
TRBJ1-1	TRBV30	-	-	TGTGCCTGGAGTCTTGTGGGACTTGGGAACACTGAAGCTTTCTTT	CAWSLVGLGNTEAFF
TRBJ2-5	TRBV18	TRBD1	-	TGTGTCAGCTCACCATTAGGACAGGGGTTTCAAGAGACCCAGTACTTC	CVSSPLGQGFQETQYF
TRBJ2-1	TRBV6-5	TRBD2	-	TGTGTCAGCAGTAAATCTAACGGGAGGGGGGGGTACAATGAGCAGTTCTTC	CVSSKSNGRGGYNEQFF
TRBJ2-7	TRBV29-1	-	-	TGCAGCACCATGACATCTGGGACCGGCATTCCCTACGAGCAATACTTC	CSTMTSGTGIPYEQYF
TRBJ1-1	TRBV6-2/TRBV6-3	-	-	TGTGCCAGCAGTTACCGTGGCCGAAGCACTGAAGCTTTCTTT	CASSYRGRSTEAFF
TRBJ2-2	TRBV6-6	TRBD1	-	TGTGCCAGCAGTTTGCCGGGACAGGGGGGAACCAGGGAGCTATTTTTT	CASSLPGQGGTRELFF
TRBJ2-3	TRBV12-3/TRBV12-4	TRBD2	-	TGTGCCAACAGTTTAGATTCCAGCGGGAGCACAGATAGGCAATATTTT	CANSLDSSGSTDRQYF
TRBJ1-6	TRBV12-3/TRBV12-4	-	-	TGTGCCAGGAGTCCGCCTGGACAGAATAATTCACCCCTCCACTTT	CARSPPGQNNSPLHF
TRBJ2-2	TRBV29-1	TRBD2	-	TGTAGCGTGGCCGGGACTAGCGGGAGAACCGGGGAGCTGTTTTTT	CSVAGTSGRTGELFF
TRBJ2-2	TRBV29-1	-	-	TGCAGCGTTTCGGAACGGGGGTTCATCGGGGAGCTGTTTTTT	CSVSERGFIGELFF
TRBJ1-5	TRBV5-1	TRBD1	many	TGCGCCAGCAGCTTGGGTATCGGACAGGGTTACAATCAGCCCCAGCATTTT	CASSLGIGQGYNQPQHF
TRBJ2-7	TRBV5-5	-	-	TGTGTCAGCAGCTACGGACGCTCCTACGAGCAGTACTTC	CVSSYGRSYEQYF
TRBJ2-3	TRBV12-5	-	-	TGTGCTAGTGGTTTGGAGCAGGGTCCCACAGGTACGCAGTATTTT	CASGLEQGPTGTQYF
TRBJ2-3	TRBV6-2/TRBV6-3	-	-	TGTGCCAGCAGTTACTTGTCCGGGGACTTCACAGATACGCAGTATTTT	CASSYLSGDFTDTQYF
TRBJ2-6	TRBV6-1	-	-	TGTGCCAGCAGTGCCAGACAGGTGCGATTCTCTGGGGCCAACCTCCTGGCTTTC	CASSARQVRFSGANLLAF
TRBJ1-6	TRBV4-3	TRBD1	-	TGCGCCAACAGTTCCTGGGACAGGGGAAGGAATTCACCCTTCCACTTT	CANSSWDRGRNSPFHF
TRBJ1-2	TRBV4-2	-	-	TGTGCCAGCAGCCCCTTGAACGGCAACTATGGCTACATCTTC	CASSPLNGNYGYIF
TRBJ2-7	TRBV5-4	-	-	TGTGCCAGCAGCTTGGGGGCGGGGGACATCTTTCGCGAGGAGTACTTC	CASSLGAGDIFREEYF
TRBJ2-1	TRBV13	-	medium-sized	TGTGCCAGCAGCTTAGGGGACCTGGGAAGGGGCAATGAGCAGTTCTTC	CASSLGDLGRGNEQFF
TRBJ2-7	TRBV5-6	-	-	TGTGCCAGCAGCAATACTTTTCGTGAGGGCTCCTACGAGCAGTACTTC	CASSNTFREGSYEQYF
TRBJ2-1	TRBV12-5	TRBD2	many	TGTGCTAGTGGTAAACCCTCCGGACTAGGAATTCTTGATGAGCAGTTCTTC	CASGKPSGLGILDEQFF